This T cell receptor beta chain comes out of a study of cytomegalovirus exposure and HLA in healthy donors. Study-wide results and caveats: By HLA locus, TCR association rates varied in a later analysis, with DRB1 showing the most and HLA-C the fewest.

Vbeta (60) and Jbeta (13) primers were used in the PCR. The repertoire was sequenced with immunoSEQ multiplex PCR; TCRdb's copy has only in-frame clones and lacks some. The repertoire holds approximately 88,000 clones, with over 70% as singletons. Germline values: CDR1 SSHAT, CDR2 FNYEAQ (reference sequence). The CDR3 runs 15 residues. Turning to this clone: What it binds is unknown. An end of the junction does not agree with germline; a read error may underlie this.

J is TRBJ2-7 and V is TRBV7-7, with TRBD1 matching over 7 bases. The sample comprised PBMCs. This receptor was obtained from a man aged 45-65 years in good health and CMV-seropositive. CDR3 sequence reads: CASSLDVGQYYEQYF. CDR3 DNA sequence: TGTGCTAGCAGCTTAGACGTGGGACAGTACTACGAGCAGTACTTC.